One and the same sample provided the 13 T cell receptor beta chains below, sequenced in a study of T cells in Graves' hyperthyroidism and ophthalmopathy. TCR beta CDR3 regions were amplified from RNA transcripts. An initial round of RT-PCR targeting the TCR CDR3 relied on the HTBI primer set. TCRdb re-derived calls from the multiplex PCR reads in MiXCR, one entry per CDR3 protein. The sample comprises over 350,000 distinct CDR3 sequences, approximately 17% of which are singletons, and over 35% rests with the top ten. The sequenced sample was blood. The source is a man aged 18 to 29 with Graves' ophthalmopathy.

This clonotype was seen a handful of times. The V and J genes are TRBV5-6 and TRBJ1-5; no firm D call. The germline V and J ends were trimmed by 2 bases and 3 bases, with 12 bases remaining between them. Germline CDR1 is SGHDT and CDR2 is YYEEEE. The CDR3 spans 15 residues. The CDR3 DNA sequence: TGTGCCAGCAGCTTCTCCGGGCTTACCAATCAGCCCCAGCATTTT. The encoded protein is CASSFSGLTNQPQHF.

This clonotype was observed once. The chain couples TRBV19 to TRBJ2-7; D possibly corresponds to TRBD2 (6 bases). The CDR3 loop spans 13 amino acids. Germline CDR1 is LNHDA and CDR2 is SQIVND (reference sequence). The V end was cut by 3 bases, the J end by 6 bases, with 12 bases between. CDR3 coding DNA: TGTGCCAGTAGTATGGGACTTGCTACCGAGCAGTACTTC. It translates to CASSMGLATEQYF.

This clonotype was counted once. This chain uses TRBV7-3 with TRBJ2-2; D unresolved. This CDR3 is 16 amino acids long. The V gene's germline CDR1 is SGHTA and CDR2 FQGTGA. V lost 2 bases and J lost 0, with 10 bases in between. CDR3 bases: TGTGCCAGCAGCTTATCGACCCCCGCGAACACCGGGGAGCTGTTTTTT. Residues: CASSLSTPANTGELFF.

The chain employs TRBV5-1 and TRBJ2-3; the D gene is possibly TRBD1 (5 bases). V shed 2 bases and J shed 2 bases, with 9 bases lying between them. Per germline, CDR1 SGHRS and CDR2 YFSETQ. This CDR3 is built from 14 residues. As DNA, the CDR3 is TGCGCCAGCAGCTTCGGACAAAACACAGATACGCAGTATTTT. Its protein is CASSFGQNTDTQYF.

Many counts were recorded for this clonotype. This sequence joins TRBV3-1 and TRBJ1-1, with D perhaps matching TRBD1 (5 bases). There are 15 residues in the CDR3. Trimming took 2 bases from V and 0 from J, leaving 10 bases between them. CDR1 is LGHDT, CDR2 YNNKEL, per germline (reference sequence). The DNA for the CDR3 is TGTGCCAGCAGCCAACAGGGACTCATGAACACTGAAGCTTTCTTT. It specifies CASSQQGLMNTEAFF.

V gene TRBV6-1 combines with J gene TRBJ2-5, with TRBD2 matching 10 bases. In germline, CDR1 is MNHNS, CDR2 SASEGT. Trimming cost V 2 bases and J 4 bases; bases outside gene matches: 7. CDR3 length: 16 amino acids. The CDR3 bases are TGTGCCAGCAGTGAATATCTAGCGGGGGCAAGAGAGACCCAGTACTTC. Translation gives CASSEYLAGARETQYF.

This clonotype was counted at least ten times. The rearrangement uses TRBV5-1 and TRBJ1-4; D is unclear. This CDR3 contains 14 residues. V was pared by 2 bases and J by 3 bases, with 8 bases between. Germline loops: CDR1 SGHRS, CDR2 YFSETQ. Here the CDR3 reads CASSFRPPNEKLFF. Written as DNA, the CDR3 is TGCGCCAGCAGCTTCCGGCCCCCTAATGAAAAACTGTTTTTT.

This clonotype occurred many times. The chain has TRBV5-1 and TRBJ1-1, with 9 bases lining up with TRBD1. The CDR3 contains 15 residues. CDR1 SGHRS and CDR2 YFSETQ come from the germline V gene. The V and J ends lost 4 bases and 4 bases, in that order; junction bases with no gene match: 8. The CDR3 DNA follows: TGCGCCAGCAGCGGCCCCGACAGGGGGATCACTGAAGCTTTCTTT. It translates to CASSGPDRGITEAFF.

This clonotype was seen ten or more times. This rearrangement joins TRBV5-1 to TRBJ2-7; no clear D. Germline CDR1 and CDR2: SGHRS and YFSETQ. This CDR3 has 14 amino acids. Trimming left V 6 bases short and J 2 bases short, with 15 bases between. CDR3 sequence reads: CASTATPATYEQYF. In DNA form, the CDR3 reads TGCGCCAGCACCGCGACTCCAGCTACCTACGAGCAGTACTTC.

This clonotype has just one count. This chain joins TRBV20-1 and TRBJ2-4; possible D gene TRBD1, 6 bases. CDR1 and CDR2 (germline): DFQATT, SNEGSKA (reference sequence). V dropped 7 bases and J dropped 5 bases, with 9 bases sitting between them. This CDR3 spans 11 amino acids. CDR3 protein: CSVRGQNIQYF. CDR3 nucleotides: TGCAGTGTCAGGGGCCAAAACATTCAGTACTTC.

V usage is TRBV7-9 and J usage is TRBJ2-5; 10 nucleotides align to TRBD2. The V gene end was trimmed by 6 bases and the J gene end by 5 bases; junction bases not matched to a gene: 15. The germline V gene has CDR1 SEHNR and CDR2 FQNEAQ (reference sequence). This CDR3 spans 17 amino acids. The DNA for the CDR3 is TGTGCCAGCAGTCGGGACTCTAGCGGGGGCGTCCTGGAGACCCAGTACTTC. The encoded protein is CASSRDSSGGVLETQYF.

The rearrangement joins TRBV19 to TRBJ1-5; D gene uncertain. V was cut by 5 bases and J by 2 bases, with 10 bases left in between. Germline CDR1 reads LNHDA; CDR2 reads SQIVND (reference sequence). The CDR3 totals 14 residues. The CDR3 region has the DNA TGTGCCAGTAGTTGGCCTGCACGCAATCAGCCCCAGCATTTT. Encoded protein: CASSWPARNQPQHF.

The table lists this clonotype with many counts. J is TRBJ2-7 and V is TRBV27, with 7 bases lining up with TRBD1. Germline lookup yields CDR1 MNHEY and CDR2 SMNVEV (reference sequence). The CDR3 runs to 13 residues. The J segment lost 6 bases and the V segment lost 5 bases, leaving 7 bases of the junction unmatched. The CDR3 here is CASSTPTGSEQYF. The CDR3 DNA reads as TGTGCCAGCAGTACCCCGACAGGGAGCGAGCAGTACTTC.